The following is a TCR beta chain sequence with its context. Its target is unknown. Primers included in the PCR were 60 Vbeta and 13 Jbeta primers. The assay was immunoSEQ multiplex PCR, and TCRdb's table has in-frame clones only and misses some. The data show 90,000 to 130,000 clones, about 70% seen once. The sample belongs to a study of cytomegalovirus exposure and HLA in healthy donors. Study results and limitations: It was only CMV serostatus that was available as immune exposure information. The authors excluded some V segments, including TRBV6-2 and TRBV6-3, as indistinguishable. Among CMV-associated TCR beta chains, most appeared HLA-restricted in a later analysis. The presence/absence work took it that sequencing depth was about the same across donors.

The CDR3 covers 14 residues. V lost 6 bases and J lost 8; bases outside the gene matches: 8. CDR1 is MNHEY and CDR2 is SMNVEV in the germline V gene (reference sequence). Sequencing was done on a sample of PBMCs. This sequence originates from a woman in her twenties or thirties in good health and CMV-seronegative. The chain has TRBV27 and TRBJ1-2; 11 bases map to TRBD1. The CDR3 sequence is CASSPGQGARGYTF. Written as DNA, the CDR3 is TGTGCCAGCAGCCCCGGACAGGGGGCTAGGGGCTACACCTTC.